This entry lists 20 T cell receptor beta chains sequenced from one sample in a study of CD8 T cells in ankylosing spondylitis. Findings of the study overall: Fewer than 10 highly homologous variants formed a TCR beta motif that appeared characteristic of ankylosing spondylitis blood.

These receptors' antigens are unknown. TCRdb recomputed calls from the 5' RACE reads with MiXCR, one row per CDR3 protein. Here the sample spans fewer than 500,000 distinct CDR3 sequences, about 24% being singletons. Sequencing was done on a sample of blood, either unsorted or a sorted T cell fraction (not recorded which). The receptors originated from a male donor with ankylosing spondylitis.

The chain has TRBV7-9 and TRBJ2-7; 8 nucleotides match TRBD1. This CDR3 has 14 residues. Germline values: CDR1 SEHNR, CDR2 FQNEAQ (reference sequence). Trimming at V came to 5 bases and at J to 7 bases, leaving 10 bases not matched to a gene. The CDR3 bases are TGTGCCAGCAGCCTTAAACAGGGGGACTCTGAGCAGTACTTC. It is translated as CASSLKQGDSEQYF.

This clonotype was detected a few times. The chain has TRBV12-3 or TRBV12-4 and TRBJ1-1; 7 bases map to TRBD1. This CDR3 spans 16 amino acids. J was trimmed by 0 bases and V by 7 bases; bases with no gene match: 11. CDR3 region: CASTLGGGNMNTEAFF. The CDR3 DNA is TGTGCCAGCACCTTGGGAGGGGGCAACATGAACACTGAAGCTTTCTTT.

This clonotype was seen a few times. The chain joins TRBV12-3 or TRBV12-4 to TRBJ1-2; 11 bases fit TRBD1. Germline trimming cut 6 bases from V and 4 bases from J; bases unmatched to any gene: 13. The CDR3 is 17 residues long. The CDR3 is CASRVSGTGGGSYGYTF. As DNA, the CDR3 is TGTGCCAGCAGAGTTTCCGGGACAGGGGGGGGAAGCTATGGCTACACCTTC.

V usage is TRBV7-9 and J usage is TRBJ2-4, with 7 positions matching TRBD2. Germline V CDR1 and CDR2: SEHNR, FQNEAQ (reference sequence). The CDR3 loop spans 15 amino acids. The junction had 7 bases not matched to a gene; V was cut back by 0 bases and J by 8 bases. The DNA of the CDR3 is TGTGCCAGCAGCTTAGCAGAAACTAGCGCAGACATTCAGTACTTC. This translates into CASSLAETSADIQYF.

This clonotype came up a few times. The chain couples TRBV4-1 to TRBJ2-1; D not certain. V was pared by 0 bases and J by 0 bases, with 15 bases between. CDR1 MGHRA and CDR2 YSYEKL come from the germline V gene. The CDR3 has 18 residues. The CDR3 sequence: CASSQESGLESSYNEQFF. CDR3 DNA: TGCGCCAGCAGCCAAGAATCCGGGCTGGAAAGCTCCTACAATGAGCAGTTCTTC.

This chain joins TRBV5-1 and TRBJ2-2; no definite D call. This CDR3 spans 14 amino acids. Trimming shortened V by 5 bases and J by 5 bases, and 13 bases separated the two germline ends. Looked up from germline, CDR1 is SGHRS and CDR2 is YFSETQ. CDR3 sequence (DNA): TGCGCCAGCAGTCAGGTAGCTGATACCGGGGAGCTGTTTTTT. Translation gives CASSQVADTGELFF.

In its sample, this clonotype was seen a few times. The V and J genes are TRBV3-1 and TRBJ1-6, with TRBD1 as a possible D gene (6 bases). The CDR3 extends over 16 amino acids. CDR1 LGHDT and CDR2 YNNKEL come from the germline V gene (reference sequence). Trimming stripped 1 base from V and 10 bases from J, with 17 bases between. The CDR3 DNA sequence: TGTGCCAGCAGCCAAGGAACAGGGTTTATCAAGTCACCCCTCCACTTT. It codes for CASSQGTGFIKSPLHF.

This chain links TRBV18 with TRBJ2-7; 10 bases map to TRBD1. Per the germline V gene, CDR1 is KGHSH and CDR2 is LQKENI. CDR3 length: 19 residues. The trim removed 3 bases at V and 0 bases at J, leaving 14 bases unmatched. CDR3 coding DNA: TGTGCCAGCTCACCTCACTCCCTGACAGGGGGCCTTACCTCCTACGAGCAGTACGTC. Its translation is CASSPHSLTGGLTSYEQYV.

In this sample, this clonotype turned up a few times. This chain's CDR3 is CASKSGTDTGELFF. CDR3 sequence (DNA): TGTGCCAGCAAGAGCGGGACAGACACCGGGGAGCTGTTTTTT. The V call is TRBV12-3 or TRBV12-4, the J call TRBJ2-2, with D possibly called TRBD1 or TRBD2 (7 bases each). The V and J ends lost 7 bases and 3 bases respectively, with 12 bases between them. The length of the CDR3 is 14 residues.

This chain uses TRBV7-2 with TRBJ2-1, with D possibly matching TRBD1 (5 bases). The CDR3 sequence is 12 residues long. Between the trimmed V and J ends, which lost 4 bases and 8 bases, there was a span of 9 bases. Germline V gives CDR1 SGHTA, CDR2 FQGNSA. The CDR3 region is CASSSPGYEQFF. The DNA of the CDR3 is TGTGCCAGCAGCTCCCCAGGGTATGAGCAGTTCTTC.

This clonotype was picked up a small number of times. The V call is TRBV12-3 or TRBV12-4, the J call TRBJ2-1, with D perhaps being TRBD1 or TRBD2 (5 bases each). The ends were cut back, 1 base at V and 12 bases at J, with 13 bases in the middle. The length of the CDR3 is 13 residues. DNA for the CDR3: TGTGCCAGCAGTTTAGGGGACCGATTTCGGCAGTTCTTC. It specifies CASSLGDRFRQFF.

The V gene is TRBV7-2, the J gene TRBJ1-5, with TRBD1 identical over 7 bases. After removal of 5 bases from V and 3 bases from J, the junction contained 7 bases not matched to a gene. CDR3 length: 15 residues. Germline CDR1 reads SGHTA; CDR2 reads FQGNSA. CDR3: CASSPTGSTNQPQHF. CDR3 nucleotides: TGTGCCAGCAGCCCGACAGGGTCCACCAATCAGCCCCAGCATTTT.

There are many counts of this clonotype. This chain uses TRBV11-2 with TRBJ2-3; the D gene is possibly TRBD1 (6 bases). Trimming pared 2 bases from V and 8 bases from J, leaving 17 bases between. The CDR3 is 15 amino acids. The germline CDR1 and CDR2 sequences are SGHAT and FQNNGV. The CDR3: CASSLTGRGQGTQYF. The CDR3 region has the DNA TGTGCCAGCAGCTTAACGGGCAGGGGTCAGGGTACGCAGTATTTT.

The rearrangement joins TRBV5-1 to TRBJ1-2; 7 positions match TRBD1. Germline lookup yields CDR1 SGHRS and CDR2 YFSETQ. V trimming: 1 base; J trimming: 3 bases; junction bases outside the gene matches: 9. The CDR3 has 16 residues. CDR3 protein: CASSLTGAAGDYGYTF. The CDR3 DNA sequence: TGCGCCAGCAGCTTGACAGGGGCCGCTGGGGACTATGGCTACACCTTC.

This clonotype was seen a handful of times. The chain uses TRBV19 and TRBJ2-1; 9 bases are a match to TRBD2. CDR1 is LNHDA and CDR2 is SQIVND in the germline V gene (reference sequence). Germline trimming cut 6 bases from V and 1 base from J; bases unmatched to any gene: 4. The CDR3 covers 15 residues. The CDR3 sequence: CASRVLAGSYNEQFF. The CDR3 nucleotides are TGTGCCAGTAGGGTACTAGCGGGTTCCTACAATGAGCAGTTCTTC.

This chain joins TRBV20-1 and TRBJ2-2, with D maybe TRBD1 (6 bases). The CDR3 consists of 13 residues. The germline CDR1 and CDR2 sequences are DFQATT and SNEGSKA (reference sequence). V lost 1 base and J 4 bases, leaving 7 bases between the germline ends. The CDR3 spells CSARVRGTGELFF. The CDR3 DNA sequence: TGCAGTGCTAGAGTCAGGGGCACCGGGGAGCTGTTTTTT.

In this sample, this clonotype turned up a few times. The gene calls are TRBV27 and TRBJ1-5; 7 bases agree with TRBD1. V lost 5 bases to trimming and J lost 1 base; unmatched junction nucleotides: 8. The CDR3 runs 16 residues. In germline, CDR1 is MNHEY, CDR2 SMNVEV (reference sequence). CDR3 sequence (DNA): TGTGCCAGCAGTCTATACAGGGGATCGAGCAATCAGCCCCAGCATTTT. It encodes CASSLYRGSSNQPQHF.

The V and J genes are TRBV20-1 and TRBJ1-1; no definite D call. Trimming shortened V by 5 bases and J by 1 base, and 8 bases separated the two germline ends. The CDR3 is 12 residues long. Germline V CDR1 and CDR2: DFQATT, SNEGSKA (reference sequence). CDR3 loop: CSASETNTEAFF. The CDR3 nucleotides are TGCAGTGCTTCCGAAACGAACACTGAAGCTTTCTTT.

This clonotype was seen more than once but under ten times. The J gene is TRBJ1-4, the V gene TRBV20-1; 10 nucleotides match TRBD1. The V gene end was trimmed by 1 base and the J gene end by 7 bases; junction bases not matched to a gene: 18. The CDR3 is 19 amino acids. Germline CDR1 DFQATT, CDR2 SNEGSKA (reference sequence). Here the CDR3 reads CSARVLPGQGKSGGEKLFF. The CDR3 DNA reads as TGCAGTGCTAGAGTTTTACCGGGACAGGGGAAATCGGGTGGTGAAAAACTGTTTTTT.

The J gene is TRBJ1-1, the V gene TRBV28; D might be TRBD1 (5 bases). Germline CDR1 and CDR2: MDHEN and SYDVKM. V dropped 5 bases and J dropped 4 bases, with 14 bases sitting between them. This CDR3 comprises 14 residues. CDR3 residues: CASSLRGVSTEAFF. In DNA form, the CDR3 reads TGTGCCAGCAGTCTCCGGGGGGTGTCCACTGAAGCTTTCTTT. Full variable domain (missing parts from reference TRBV28 and TRBJ1-1): DVKVTQSSRYLVKRTGEKVFLECVQDMDHENMFWYRQDPGLGLRLIYFSYDVKMKEKGDIPEGYSVSREKKERFSLILESASTNQTSMYLCASSLRGVSTEAFFGQGTRLTVV.